This paragraph covers one T cell receptor (beta chain) sequence. The target antigen is unknown. Next came a second PCR, run for about 6 to 12 cycles, which used a sample-barcoded 5' primer along with a J-beta primer mix. TCRdb itself ran the 5' RACE reads through MiXCR, one entry per CDR3 protein. Seen here are some 730,000 distinct CDR3 sequences, about a fifth observed once, and the top ten hold about 22%. Looked up from germline, CDR1 is LNHNV and CDR2 is YYDKDF (reference sequence). V lost 0 bases and J lost 8, with 10 bases in between. The CDR3 runs to 14 residues. These data originate in a study of blood T cells in healthy people across ages. In the study overall: Researchers report that template switching captured about one barcoded beta molecule per two T cells.

Study results and caveats: Using unsorted PBMCs precluded a conclusive naive versus antigen-experienced comparison. Naive CD4+ cells and diversity were both higher in long-lived donors than in aged donors.

V and J are TRBV15 and TRBJ1-4; D perhaps matches TRBD1 (5 bases). The sequencing sample was made of blood. This TCR was sampled from a man in his 70s in good health. The CDR3 DNA reads TGTGCCACCAGCAGAGATCGGGGACGCGAAAAACTGTTTTTT. It translates to CATSRDRGREKLFF.